This passage covers 15 T cell receptor beta chains from one sample sequenced in a study of T cell repertoires in cytomegalovirus infection. What these receptors recognize is not known. TCRdb called the reads again in MiXCR, with one record for every CDR3 protein. This table holds 830,000 or so distinct CDR3 sequences, less than 35% found once. Material: cultured CD8+ T cells from PBMCs, obtained from culture after CMV antigen stimulation. These receptor sequences come from a human donor in good health (CMV status not recorded). Some clones in this sample may be carry-over from other donors' samples.

This clonotype was recorded many times. V is TRBV7-3 and J is TRBJ2-5, with 8 bases aligning to TRBD2. The CDR3 has 13 residues. V trimming: 5 bases; J trimming: 5 bases; junction bases outside the gene matches: 4. From germline, CDR1 is SGHTA and CDR2 FQGTGA. The CDR3 loop reads CASSPGGAETQYF. CDR3 nucleotides: TGTGCCAGCAGCCCGGGAGGGGCGGAGACCCAGTACTTC.

CDR3 region: CATSEALNYGYTF. DNA for the CDR3: TGTGCCACCAGTGAAGCTTTAAACTATGGCTACACCTTC. The V and J genes are TRBV24-1 and TRBJ1-2; D is unclear. The V gene's germline CDR1 is KGHDR and CDR2 SFDVKD. Trimming removed 4 bases from V and 2 bases from J, with 7 bases in between. This CDR3 comprises 13 residues.

This clonotype was counted once. Just one base apart from a much larger clone, this may be a read error. The V and J genes are TRBV7-6 and TRBJ2-1, with 11 bases lining up with TRBD2. The CDR3 loop spans 16 amino acids. Germline CDR1 SGHVS, CDR2 FNYEAQ. The CDR3 reads CANSLTGLAVNNEQFF. In nucleotides, the CDR3 is TGTGCCAACAGCTTAACGGGACTAGCGGTAAACAATGAGCAGTTCTTC.

The chain joins TRBV9 to TRBJ2-1; D is possibly TRBD1 (6 bases). This CDR3 has 12 residues. V lost 0 bases, J lost 8 bases, and 6 bases lay in between. The germline CDR1 and CDR2 sequences are SGDLS and YYNGEE. This chain's CDR3 is CASSVGGHEQFF. The CDR3 DNA reads as TGTGCCAGCAGCGTAGGGGGGCATGAGCAGTTCTTC.

This chain links TRBV27 with TRBJ1-5, with D perhaps TRBD1 (5 bases). CDR1 is MNHEY, CDR2 SMNVEV, per germline (reference sequence). The V end lost 7 bases, the J end lost 1 base, and 11 bases lay between the germline ends. The CDR3 loop spans 14 amino acids. The CDR3 nucleotides are TGTGCCAGCAAGTTCGGGGGAAGCAATCAGCCCCAGCATTTT. Protein sequence: CASKFGGSNQPQHF.

J is TRBJ2-5 and V is TRBV27; 11 bases are a match to TRBD2. This CDR3 region has 15 residues. CDR1 MNHEY and CDR2 SMNVEV come from the germline V gene (reference sequence). Trimming took 5 bases from V and 1 from J; bases not matched to a gene: 3. Here the CDR3 reads CASSAGLAVQETQYF. CDR3 coding DNA: TGTGCCAGCAGTGCGGGACTAGCGGTCCAAGAGACCCAGTACTTC.

As for this clonotype: Possible read error: a much larger clone is one base away. The rearrangement uses TRBV7-2 and TRBJ2-7, with 10 bases matching TRBD1. Germline V gives CDR1 SGHTA, CDR2 FQGNSA. This CDR3 comprises 14 residues. The CDR3 nucleotides are TGTGCCAACAGCTTTGGGGACAGGGGTTACGAGCAGTACTTC. Protein sequence: CANSFGDRGYEQYF.

This clonotype has a handful of counts. The chain is built from TRBV6-1 and TRBJ2-7; possibly TRBD1 for D (5 bases). Trimming removed 9 bases from V and 4 bases from J, with 13 bases in between. The CDR3 is 12 amino acids. Germline V gene data show CDR1 as MNHNS and CDR2 as SASEGT. The CDR3 region is CASYLQGYEQYF. CDR3 DNA sequence: TGTGCCAGTTACCTCCAGGGTTACGAGCAGTACTTC.

This clonotype appeared a few times. Written as DNA, the CDR3 is TGTGCCAGCAGCCCCCCCGGAACATACGAGCAGTACGTC. It is translated as CASSPPGTYEQYV. The V and J genes are TRBV7-6 and TRBJ2-7, with unresolved D. Germline V lookup: CDR1 SGHVS, CDR2 FNYEAQ. The CDR3 has 13 residues. The V gene lost 5 bases and the J gene lost 4 bases, with 12 bases spanning the gap.

The chain uses TRBV27 and TRBJ2-7; D unclear. Germline V lookup: CDR1 MNHEY, CDR2 SMNVEV (reference sequence). The V end lost 2 bases, the J end lost 0 bases, and 5 bases lay between the germline ends. The CDR3 is made up of 13 amino acids. The CDR3 loop reads CASSLRFSYEQYF. The CDR3 coding sequence is TGTGCCAGCAGTTTAAGGTTCTCCTACGAGCAGTACTTC.

The rearrangement uses TRBV7-6 and TRBJ1-1; TRBD1 might be the D (6 bases). There are 15 residues in the CDR3. V lost 5 bases, J lost 6 bases, and 19 bases lay in between. CDR1 and CDR2 (germline): SGHVS, FNYEAQ. The CDR3 DNA reads as TGTGCCAGCAGCGATGGGGGGGGCCTAGGCGCTGAAGCTTTCTTT. It translates to CASSDGGGLGAEAFF.

This clonotype was counted many times. This rearrangement joins TRBV7-2 to TRBJ1-6, with 11 positions matching TRBD1. The CDR3 length is 18 residues. Trimming removed 3 bases from V and 8 bases from J; junction bases left unmatched: 12. Per the germline V gene, CDR1 is SGHTA and CDR2 is FQGNSA. The CDR3 DNA sequence: TGTGCCAGCAGCTTCACAGTGGTGCGGACAGGGGGCGATTCACCCCTCCACTTT. This encodes CASSFTVVRTGGDSPLHF.

This clonotype has more than one count but fewer than ten. This chain connects TRBV7-9 to TRBJ1-1; D call uncertain. In germline, CDR1 is SEHNR, CDR2 FQNEAQ (reference sequence). The CDR3 has 13 residues. V was trimmed by 5 bases and J by 1 base, leaving 8 bases between them. The CDR3 nucleotides are TGTGCCAGCAGCGATACACGGAACACTGAAGCTTTCTTT. It translates to CASSDTRNTEAFF.

The V gene is TRBV7-9, the J gene TRBJ1-4, with TRBD1 identical over 9 bases. Looked up from germline, CDR1 is SEHNR and CDR2 is FQNEAQ (reference sequence). V dropped 5 bases and J dropped 8; count of bases not matched to a gene: 9. The CDR3 totals 15 residues. In DNA, the CDR3 is TGTGCCAGCAGCACTGGGACAGGGCGCCGAGAAAAACTGTTTTTT. It yields the protein CASSTGTGRREKLFF.

This chain uses TRBV7-9 with TRBJ2-5; TRBD1 might be the D (6 bases). Trimming pared 3 bases from V and 5 bases from J, leaving 10 bases between. The germline V gene encodes CDR1 SEHNR and CDR2 FQNEAQ (reference sequence). The CDR3 has 13 residues. This CDR3 reads CASSLGALETQYF. CDR3 DNA sequence: TGTGCCAGCAGCTTGGGGGCGCTGGAGACCCAGTACTTC.